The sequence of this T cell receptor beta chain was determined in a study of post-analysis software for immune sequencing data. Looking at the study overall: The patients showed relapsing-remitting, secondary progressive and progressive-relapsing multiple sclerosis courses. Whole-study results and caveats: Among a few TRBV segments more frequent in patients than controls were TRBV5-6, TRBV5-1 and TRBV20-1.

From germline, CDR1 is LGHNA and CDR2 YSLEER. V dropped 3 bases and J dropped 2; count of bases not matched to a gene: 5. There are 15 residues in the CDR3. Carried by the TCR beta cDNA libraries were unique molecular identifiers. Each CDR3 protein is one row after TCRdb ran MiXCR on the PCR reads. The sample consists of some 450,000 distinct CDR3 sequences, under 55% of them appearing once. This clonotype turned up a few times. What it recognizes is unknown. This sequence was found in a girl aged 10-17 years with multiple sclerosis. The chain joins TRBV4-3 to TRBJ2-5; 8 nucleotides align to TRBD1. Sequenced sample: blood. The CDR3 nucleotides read TGCGCCAGCAGCCAGATAGGACAGGGACAAGAGACCCAGTACTTC. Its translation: CASSQIGQGQETQYF.